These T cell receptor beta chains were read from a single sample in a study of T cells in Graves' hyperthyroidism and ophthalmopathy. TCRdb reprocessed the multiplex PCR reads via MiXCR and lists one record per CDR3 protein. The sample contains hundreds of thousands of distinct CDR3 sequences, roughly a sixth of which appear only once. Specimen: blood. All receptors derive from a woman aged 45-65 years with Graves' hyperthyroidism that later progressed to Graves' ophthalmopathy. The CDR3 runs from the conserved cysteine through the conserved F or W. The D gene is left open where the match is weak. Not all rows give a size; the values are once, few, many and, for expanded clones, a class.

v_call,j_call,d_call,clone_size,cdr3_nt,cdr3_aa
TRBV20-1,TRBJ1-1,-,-,TGCAGTGCTAGAACAACCGGGACAAGAACTGGAGCTTTCTTT,CSARTTGTRTGAFF
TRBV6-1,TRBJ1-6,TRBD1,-,TGTGCCAGCAGGGGACAGGGCGCCTATAATTCACCCCTCCACTTT,CASRGQGAYNSPLHF
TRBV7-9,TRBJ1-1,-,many,TGTGCCAGCAGCCCTGCGAGAACTGGGACCCCTGAAGCTTTCTTT,CASSPARTGTPEAFF
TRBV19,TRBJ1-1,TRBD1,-,TGTGCCAGTAGTATAGATGTGGGGACAGGGGAATTCGGTGAAGCTTTCTTT,CASSIDVGTGEFGEAFF
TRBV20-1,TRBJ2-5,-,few,TGCAGTGCTACCCATAGCGGAAGGCAATGGACCCAGTACTTC,CSATHSGRQWTQYF
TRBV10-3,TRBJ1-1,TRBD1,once,TGTGCCACACAGGGGGTTAACACTGAAGCTTTCTTT,CATQGVNTEAFF
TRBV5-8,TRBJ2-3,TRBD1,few,TGTGCCAGCAGCCTATGGGGGACAGGTGCCCTTAGCACAGATACGCAGTATTTT,CASSLWGTGALSTDTQYF
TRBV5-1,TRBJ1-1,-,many,TGCGCCAGCAGCTTGGACCCAGTCATGAACACTGAAGCTTTCTTT,CASSLDPVMNTEAFF
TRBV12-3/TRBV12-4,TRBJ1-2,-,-,TGTGCCAGCAGTACCGGGGGCTCACTCCTAGGCTATGGCTACACCTTC,CASSTGGSLLGYGYTF
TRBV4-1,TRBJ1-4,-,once,TGCGCCAGCAGCTCACTCGGTGGGGCGGAATTTGAAAAACTGTTTTTT,CASSSLGGAEFEKLFF
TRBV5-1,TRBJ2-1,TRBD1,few,TGCGCCAGCAGCTTGGAAGTGGACAGGGTAAAGAATGAGCAGTTCTTC,CASSLEVDRVKNEQFF
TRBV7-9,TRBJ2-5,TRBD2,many,TGTGCCAGCAGCTTAACGCTAGCGGAAGAGACCCAGTACTTC,CASSLTLAEETQYF
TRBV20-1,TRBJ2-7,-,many,TGCAGTGCTGGCGCGGACATCTCCTACGAGCAGTACTTC,CSAGADISYEQYF
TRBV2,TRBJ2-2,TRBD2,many,TGTGCCAGCAGTGAACTCCGGGGTAGCGGGGGGGCCGACACCGGGGAGCTGTTTTTT,CASSELRGSGGADTGELFF
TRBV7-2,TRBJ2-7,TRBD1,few,TGTGCCAGCAGCGTAGGGACAGGGGAATTCTACGAGCAGTACTTC,CASSVGTGEFYEQYF
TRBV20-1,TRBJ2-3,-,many,TGCAGTGCTAGAGCGGGTGGGGGCATCAATACGCAGTATTTT,CSARAGGGINTQYF
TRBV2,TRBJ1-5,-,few,TGTGCCAGCAGTGAATGGACGGTTAGCAATCAGCCCCAGCATTTT,CASSEWTVSNQPQHF
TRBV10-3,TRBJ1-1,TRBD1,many,TGTGCCATCAGCGCCCCCGAGGGACAGGGTAGACCTGAAGCTTTCTTT,CAISAPEGQGRPEAFF
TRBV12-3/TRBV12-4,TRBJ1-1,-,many,TGTGCCAGCAGGTCCCCCGACGGGGACACTGAAGCTTTCTTT,CASRSPDGDTEAFF
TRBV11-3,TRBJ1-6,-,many,TGTGCCAGCAGCTTACGTAGGGGATCACCCCTCCACTTT,CASSLRRGSPLHF
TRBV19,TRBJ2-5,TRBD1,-,TGTGCCACGACAGGGTCTGGAGAGACCCAGTACTTC,CATTGSGETQYF
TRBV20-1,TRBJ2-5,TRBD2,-,TGCAGTGCTAGAGGGCTCGGCGGGGGGGCCCAGTACTTC,CSARGLGGGAQYF
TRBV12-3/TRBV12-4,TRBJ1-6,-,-,TGTGCCAGCAGTTTTCAGGGAAGGAATTCACCCCTCCACTTT,CASSFQGRNSPLHF
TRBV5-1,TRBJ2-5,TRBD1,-,TGCGCCAGCAGCCTCCGGGACAGGGGTTGGGGCGAGACCCAGTACTTC,CASSLRDRGWGETQYF
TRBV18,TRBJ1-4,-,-,TGTGCCAGCTCACCACTGACAGGCCGTAATGAAAAACTGTTTTTT,CASSPLTGRNEKLFF
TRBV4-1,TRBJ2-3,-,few,TGCGCCAGCAGCCTTAATGTTTTTCAGCGAGCAGATACGCAGTATTTT,CASSLNVFQRADTQYF
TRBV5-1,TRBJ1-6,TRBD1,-,TGCGCCAGCAGCTTGTACACAGGGGATTCACCCCTCCACTTT,CASSLYTGDSPLHF
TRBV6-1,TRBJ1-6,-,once,TGTGCCAGCGGCAGAGCAGGACGGGGAGGCAATTCACCCCTCCACTTT,CASGRAGRGGNSPLHF
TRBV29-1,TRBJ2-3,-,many,TGCAGCGTTGGGCTTCGAGCGGGCACGAGCACAGATACGCAGTATTTT,CSVGLRAGTSTDTQYF
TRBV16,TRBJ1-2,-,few,TGTGCCAGCAGCCCTTCCACGACAGGATATGGCTACACCTTC,CASSPSTTGYGYTF
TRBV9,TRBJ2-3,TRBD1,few,TGTGCCAGCAGCGATTACAGGGGCGGCACAGATACGCAGTATTTT,CASSDYRGGTDTQYF
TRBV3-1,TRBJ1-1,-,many,TGTGCCAGCAGCCCCGGGTTCTCTAACACTGAAGCTTTCTTT,CASSPGFSNTEAFF
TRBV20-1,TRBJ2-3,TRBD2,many,TGCAGTGCTAGAGATCGGGCTAGCGGGGGGGGAGATACGCAGTATTTT,CSARDRASGGGDTQYF
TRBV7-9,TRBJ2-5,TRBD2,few,TGTGCCAGACTAGCGGGGGGAACCCCCCAAGAGACCCAGTACTTC,CARLAGGTPQETQYF
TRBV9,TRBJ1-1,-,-,TGTGCCAGCAGCGTAGGGAGCAGTGGGACAAACACTGAAGCTTTCTTT,CASSVGSSGTNTEAFF
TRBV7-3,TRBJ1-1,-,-,TGTGCCAGCAGCTTTCCGGGAGGAGTAGTTGAAGCTTTCTTT,CASSFPGGVVEAFF
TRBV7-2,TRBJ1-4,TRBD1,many,TGTGCCAGCACCGGACAGGTCTGGGATGAAAAACTGTTTTTT,CASTGQVWDEKLFF
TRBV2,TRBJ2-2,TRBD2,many,TGTGCCAGCAGGGCCCTAGCGGGGGGACGGACCGGGGAGCTGTTTTTT,CASRALAGGRTGELFF
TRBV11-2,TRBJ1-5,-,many,TGTGCCAGCAGCTTAGCGGTCTCCAATCAGCCCCAGCATTTT,CASSLAVSNQPQHF
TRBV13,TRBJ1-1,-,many,TGTGCCAGCAGCTTCATCACTGAAGCTTTCTTT,CASSFITEAFF
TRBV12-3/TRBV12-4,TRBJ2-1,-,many,TGTGCCAGCAGCTCGGGACATATTGAGCAGTTCTTC,CASSSGHIEQFF